This TCR beta chain was found in a study of T cells in Graves' hyperthyroidism and ophthalmopathy (dated by TCRdb to between 2019 and 2020). Background for the entire study: Peripheral blood was sampled at the time of initial diagnosis, prior to any treatment. A discovery cohort of approximately 100 patients, approximately 44 with Graves' ophthalmopathy and under 60 with stable Graves' hyperthyroidism, was used to find distinguishing TCR V-J signatures. Prospective prediction of ophthalmopathy was tested in an independent validation cohort consisting of fewer than 20 hyperthyroidism patients and around 17 patients who later progressed to ophthalmopathy. For training and testing, the 80 to 100 patients in the discovery cohort were randomly divided in a 7:3 ratio. Thyroid tissue and blood T-cell repertoires from several Graves' hyperthyroidism patients were also compared in the study. Following sampling, methimazole starting at 30 mg daily was given to hyperthyroidism patients, and high-dose intravenous methylprednisolone was given to ophthalmopathy patients. The paper reports TCR Vbeta CDR3 sequencing of some 140 peripheral blood samples: 40 or so ophthalmopathy, 75 to 80 hyperthyroidism and around 17 progressor patients. Overall study results and their limits: In validation, the model predicted progression to ophthalmopathy a median of roughly 6.2 months before onset, with over 60% sensitivity and 72.22% specificity. Ophthalmopathy was separated from stable hyperthyroidism by a 13 V-J signature model, with 85% to 90% sensitivity and about 81% specificity obtained in cross-validation and 80%/75% obtained in testing. Most expanded thyroid clonotypes (frequency above 0.001) were also detected in blood, suggesting blood repertoires may reflect thyroid immune responses. Sample size was not statistically predetermined, and investigators were not blinded to group allocation.

Stable Graves' hyperthyroidism was defined as no progression to ophthalmopathy during 18 months of follow-up. Hyperthyroidism patients were newly diagnosed, had a disease duration of under 2 months, and were aged 18 to 65 years. Patients with uncontrolled infections, other autoimmune diseases, pregnancy or lactation were excluded. Diagnoses were based on clinical symptoms, serum thyroxine and TRAb, thyroid ultrasound and orbital computed tomography. PBMCs were separated from 10 ml of fresh peripheral blood using Ficoll-Paque density gradient centrifugation. Total RNA was extracted with Trizol reagent, and quality was checked on an Agilent 2100 Bioanalyzer. This clonotype has just a few counts. Its antigen target is currently unknown. Per-nucleotide qualities are absent, and no much larger clonotype sits a single base away. The TCR beta CDR3 regions were amplified from the RNA transcripts. The TCR CDR3 was subjected to a first round of RT-PCR using the HTBI primer set and the Qiagen OneStep RT-PCR kit. A second multiplex PCR round built the libraries, followed by size selection and purification. Libraries were sequenced paired-end with 100 bp reads on an Illumina HiSeq2000. The original pipeline was this. SOAPnuke was used to process the raw data, throwing out any read that contained adapters or uncalled bases, had a mean Phred below 15, or lacked an exact constant-primer or identifier match. COPE v1.2.5 was used to merge the high-quality paired reads, and each unique nucleotide sequence was defined as a clonotype. Clonotypes were aligned to IMGT TRBV, TRBD and TRBJ reference segments using MiTCR v1.1. The analysis included only V-J combinations with a frequency above 0.0001, which together covered 99.2% of the repertoires. A TCS score was defined as the ratio of F50 (clonal expansion) to E x V (chaos), with BLOSUM62-based TCRdist applied between CDR3 peptides within each V-J. Welch's t-statistics and random forest reduced roughly 540 V-J features to around 14, which were used in a naive Bayes classifier (R e1071). TCRdb reprocessing: public reads trimmed at Q25 with fastp, clones called with MiXCR, in-frame beta chains kept. Each entry is one CDR3 protein sequence, shown with its most common DNA and genes. The V and J calls were determined by TCRdb, not by the authors. Across this sample there are about 210,000 distinct CDR3 sequences, with roughly 18% seen only once. Roughly 50% of the sample lies in the top ten.

The germline V gene gives CDR1 as SGHAT and CDR2 as FQNNGV. Including cysteine and phenylalanine, the CDR3 has 17 amino acids. Of the read, only the CDR3 DNA is kept; its 51 bases are in frame from base 1. Trimming removed 1 base from V and 9 bases from J, leaving 22 bases between the germline ends. The sequenced material came from blood. The sequence links TRBV11-2 to TRBJ2-1, and the D gene may be TRBD2, 6 bases matching. The clonotype was recovered from a man over 45 with Graves' hyperthyroidism. The encoded CDR3 is CASSLGGAERDLGEQFF. The DNA reads TGTGCCAGCAGCTTAGGCGGGGCCGAGAGGGATTTGGGTGAGCAGTTCTTC. The full variable domain, completed from the reference TRBV11-2 and TRBJ2-1 proteins outside the CDR3, reads EAGVAQSPRYKIIEKRQSVAFWCNPISGHATLYWYQQILGQGPKLLIQFQNNGVVDDSQLPKDRFSAERLKGVDSTLKIQPAKLEDSAVYLCASSLGGAERDLGEQFFGPGTRLTVL.